The T cell receptor (beta chain) under discussion was sequenced for a study of T cell responses to AZD1222 COVID-19 vaccine. Overall study findings and caveats: Baseline serostatus was positive in only a handful of AZD1222 recipients. Repertoires in all cases were sampled only once the peak T cell response had passed. Donors in the cohort were predominantly white British and more often female, and clonal diversity was possibly underestimated.

In this sample, this clone turned up a few times. Its antigen remains unidentified. Clones were sequenced by immunoSEQ multiplex PCR, and TCRdb holds only the in-frame ones, with some missing. The sample lists about 140,000 clones, 85% to 90% seen once, with about 3.1% in the top ten. Looked up from germline, CDR1 is LGHNA and CDR2 is YSLEER. Trimming cost V 0 bases and J 4 bases, with 9 bases left between them. This CDR3 is built from 14 residues. The receptor was derived from an adult who received the AZD1222 COVID-19 vaccine. Sequencing used peripheral blood, obtained 28 days after the second AZD1222 dose. The chain links TRBV4-3 to TRBJ1-2; D ambiguous. The CDR3 here is CASSQEVGSYGYTF. The CDR3 region has the DNA TGCGCCAGCAGCCAAGAAGTGGGGAGCTATGGCTACACCTTC.